The TCR beta chain described here comes from a study of CD8 T cells in ankylosing spondylitis. This CDR3 has 16 amino acids. The J segment lost 5 bases and the V segment lost 4 bases, leaving 9 bases of the junction unmatched. CDR1 is SGHKS and CDR2 is YYEKEE in the germline V gene (reference sequence). Libraries for TCR beta were made by quantitative 5'-RACE with molecular barcodes. From the 5' RACE reads, TCRdb called clonotypes with MiXCR, one entry per CDR3 protein. The sample consists of roughly 220,000 distinct CDR3 sequences, over 9.5% of them appearing once. This clonotype occurred many times.

This TCR was sampled from a male donor with ankylosing spondylitis or in good health (not recorded which). Material: blood, either unsorted or a sorted T cell fraction (not recorded which). The V gene is TRBV5-5, the J gene TRBJ1-2, with 12 bases lining up with TRBD1. CDR3 sequence (DNA): TGTGCCAGCAGCCCCTCGGGACAGGGGGCGAATTATGGCTACACCTTC. Translation: CASSPSGQGANYGYTF.